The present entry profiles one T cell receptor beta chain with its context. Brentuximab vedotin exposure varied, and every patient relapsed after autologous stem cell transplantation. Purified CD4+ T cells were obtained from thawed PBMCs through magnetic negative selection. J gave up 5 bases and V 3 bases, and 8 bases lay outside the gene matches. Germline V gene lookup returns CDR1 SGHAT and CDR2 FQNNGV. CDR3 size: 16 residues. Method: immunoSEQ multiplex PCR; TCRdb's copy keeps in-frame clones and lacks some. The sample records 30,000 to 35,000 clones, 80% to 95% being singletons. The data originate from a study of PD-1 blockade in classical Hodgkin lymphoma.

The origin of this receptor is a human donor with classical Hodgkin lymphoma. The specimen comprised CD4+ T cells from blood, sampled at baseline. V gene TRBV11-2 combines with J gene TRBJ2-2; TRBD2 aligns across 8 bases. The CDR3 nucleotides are TGTGCCAGCAGCTTTCGAGGAGCGGGAGATACCGGGGAGCTGTTTTTT. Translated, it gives CASSFRGAGDTGELFF.